The 4 T cell receptor beta chains listed next were all sequenced from one sample in a study of blood T cell repertoires in COVID-19. The method was immunoSEQ multiplex PCR; TCRdb's version includes in-frame clones alone and lacks a portion of them. The data contain about 250,000 clones, under 90% of them singletons. Material: PBMCs or T cells enriched from blood (not recorded which). The receptors come from a man aged 35-49 years who had recovered from COVID-19.

The chain carries TRBV24-1 and TRBJ2-1; 14 bases fit TRBD2. CDR1 KGHDR and CDR2 SFDVKD come from the germline V gene. The CDR3 has 16 residues. The trim removed 4 bases at V and 6 bases at J, leaving 4 bases unmatched. The CDR3 nucleotides are TGTGCCACCAGTGACCCGGGACTAGCGGGGGCCAATGAGCAGTTCTTC. Its translation: CATSDPGLAGANEQFF.

This chain links TRBV6-4 with TRBJ2-1; 9 nucleotides align to TRBD2. This CDR3 is 16 amino acids long. The junction had 7 bases not matched to a gene; V was cut back by 6 bases and J by 1 base. Per germline, CDR1 MRHNA and CDR2 SNTAGT. CDR3 sequence reads: CASSNRLADSYNEQFF. DNA for the CDR3: TGTGCCAGCAGCAACCGACTAGCGGATTCCTACAATGAGCAGTTCTTC.

The genes are TRBV16 and TRBJ1-4, with a possible D match to TRBD1 (6 bases). This CDR3 is built from 19 residues. The V gene's germline CDR1 is KGHSY and CDR2 FQNENV. V gave up 5 bases and J gave up 2 bases, with 24 bases separating them. CDR3 protein: CASSTRQGRILRTNEKLFF. CDR3 nucleotides: TGTGCCAGCAGCACACGGCAGGGGCGAATATTGCGTACTAATGAAAAACTGTTTTTT.

The chain has TRBV19 and TRBJ1-1; 8 positions match TRBD1. CDR1 LNHDA and CDR2 SQIVND come from the germline V gene (reference sequence). The CDR3 contains 12 residues. Trimming took 8 bases from V and 4 from J; bases not matched to a gene: 3. As DNA, the CDR3 is TGTGCCAGTCTTACAGGGGGCACTGAAGCTTTCTTT. Translation gives CASLTGGTEAFF.